Presented here are 15 T cell receptor beta chains from one specimen sequenced in a study of blood T cell repertoires in COVID-19 (dated by TCRdb to the early 2020s). The library was prepared using the immunoSEQ multiplex PCR assay. Here the immuneACCESS table is served through TCRdb, limited to in-frame sequences with V and J called. Missing clones are a known gap in these copies; in checked studies unresolved V genes cover under half, and the rest lacks a known reason. The sample profile shows 200,000 to 300,000 clones; roughly 77% of them were found once. The ten most abundant clones make up 3.3% of the sample. The specimen sequenced was peripheral blood. These receptors all come from a woman at least 80 years old with acute or convalescent COVID-19.

This clone was seen once. This chain links TRBV3-1 (or the pseudogene TRBV3-2) with TRBJ1-1, with D maybe TRBD1 (6 bases). Germline V CDR1 and CDR2: LGHDT, YNNKEL (reference sequence). V lost 6 bases, J lost 4 bases, and 15 bases lay in between. The length of the CDR3 is 14 residues. CDR3 DNA sequence: TGTGCCAGCAGACGCCTATTGGGGGCCACTGAAGCTTTCTTT. Translated, it gives CASRRLLGATEAFF.

The chain is built from TRBV7-3 and TRBJ1-5; D may be TRBD1 (5 bases). Germline assignment: CDR1 SGHTA and CDR2 FQGTGA. Trimming took 5 bases from V and 4 from J, leaving 24 bases between them. The CDR3 has 18 residues. CDR3 coding DNA: TGTGCCAGCAGCCTACCACCCGACAGCCAAATTCAAAATCAGCCCCAGCATTTT. This encodes CASSLPPDSQIQNQPQHF.

This clone came up a few times. The same CDR3 also results from other DNA sequences found in this sample. The chain is built from TRBV20-1 and TRBJ1-5; tentatively, D is TRBD1 (5 bases). The CDR3 spans 13 residues. Germline V CDR1 and CDR2: DFQATT, SNEGSKA (reference sequence). V was trimmed by 3 bases and J by 0 bases, leaving 6 bases between them. CDR3 sequence reads: CSASDSSNQPQHF. The CDR3 DNA reads TGCAGTGCTAGTGACAGTAGCAATCAGCCCCAGCATTTT.

The chain combines TRBV7-3 with TRBJ2-1; 12 nucleotides align to TRBD2. There are 21 residues in the CDR3. CDR1 and CDR2 (germline): SGHTA, FQGTGA. V lost 1 base to trimming and J lost 0 bases; unmatched junction nucleotides: 13. CDR3 region: CASSLIALAGGPVLSYNEQFF. The CDR3 DNA reads as TGTGCCAGCAGCTTAATCGCGCTAGCGGGGGGGCCTGTTCTCTCCTACAATGAGCAGTTCTTC.

The chain employs TRBV6-5 and TRBJ2-2; 9 bases match TRBD1. The CDR3 spans 14 residues. Germline assignment: CDR1 MNHEY and CDR2 SVGAGI. Trimming at V came to 5 bases and at J to 3 bases, leaving 1 base not matched to a gene. CDR3 sequence: CASSRQGDTGELFF. The CDR3 DNA reads TGTGCCAGCAGTCGACAGGGGGACACCGGGGAGCTGTTTTTT.

The chain carries TRBV5-6 and TRBJ1-6, with D unresolved. Trimming shortened V by 2 bases and J by 8 bases, and 8 bases separated the two germline ends. Germline V gives CDR1 SGHDT, CDR2 YYEEEE. The CDR3 length is 13 residues. CDR3 sequence reads: CASSFSVDSPLHF. The CDR3, as DNA: TGTGCCAGCAGCTTCTCAGTGGATTCACCCCTCCACTTT.

This clone was seen ten or more times. This sequence joins TRBV7-6 and TRBJ2-2; TRBD2 is a possible D gene (6 bases). CDR1 is SGHVS and CDR2 is FNYEAQ in the germline V gene. Trimming left V 2 bases short and J 4 bases short, with 20 bases between. The CDR3 extends over 18 amino acids. The CDR3 coding sequence is TGTGCCAGCAGCTTATCGAGCGAGGTCGGGGGACGCACCGGGGAGCTGTTTTTT. Amino acid sequence: CASSLSSEVGGRTGELFF.

About this clone: In the same sample, other DNA sequences code for this CDR3. The chain couples TRBV19 to TRBJ1-2, with 9 bases identical to TRBD1. J gave up 4 bases and V 4 bases, and 1 base lay outside the gene matches. Germline V gene sequence: CDR1 LNHDA, CDR2 SQIVND (reference sequence). The CDR3 is 13 amino acids. The CDR3 spells CASSRDRVYGYTF. CDR3 coding DNA: TGTGCCAGTAGTAGGGACAGGGTCTATGGCTACACCTTC. The variable domain in full, completed from reference TRBV19 and TRBJ1-2, reads DGGITQSPKYLFRKEGQNVTLSCEQNLNHDAMYWYRQDPGQGLRLIYYSQIVNDFQKGDIAEGYSVSREKKESFPLTVTSAQKNPTAFYLCASSRDRVYGYTFGSGTRLTVV.

The sample holds one count of this clone. The chain carries TRBV19 and TRBJ2-2; D remains unclear. Germline V gene sequence: CDR1 LNHDA, CDR2 SQIVND (reference sequence). The CDR3 consists of 15 residues. V was pared by 3 bases and J by 2 bases, with 10 bases between. The CDR3 DNA reads TGTGCCAGTAGTATTAGCATGGGTAACACCGGGGAGCTGTTTTTT. Translated, it gives CASSISMGNTGELFF.

J is TRBJ1-1 and V is TRBV14; D ambiguous. The V gene's germline CDR1 is SGHDN and CDR2 FVKESK. The CDR3 loop spans 12 amino acids. The V and J ends lost 3 bases and 6 bases respectively, with 8 bases between them. CDR3 loop: CASSHYSSEAFF. CDR3 nucleotides: TGTGCCAGCAGCCACTACAGCTCTGAAGCTTTCTTT.

J is TRBJ2-3 and V is TRBV6-1; possible D gene TRBD2, 6 bases. The CDR3 sequence is 15 residues long. Germline V gives CDR1 MNHNS, CDR2 SASEGT. Deletions cut 2 bases from V and 1 base from J, with 10 bases between. The CDR3 DNA is TGTGCCAGCAGTGAATGGAGGGTCGGCACAGATACGCAGTATTTT. This gives the protein CASSEWRVGTDTQYF.

This clone has only a few counts. The chain uses TRBV5-1 and TRBJ2-6; 8 nucleotides match TRBD1. The junction had 5 bases not matched to a gene; V was cut back by 2 bases and J by 4 bases. This CDR3 spans 16 amino acids. CDR1 SGHRS and CDR2 YFSETQ come from the germline V gene. The CDR3 DNA reads TGCGCCAGCAGCTTTACAGGGACAGGAGGGGCCAACGTCCTGACTTTC. Translating gives CASSFTGTGGANVLTF.

The chain has TRBV29-1 and TRBJ2-7, with D perhaps TRBD1 (7 bases). The CDR3 totals 15 residues. Germline-derived CDR1 and CDR2 are SQVTM and ANQGSEA. Trimming took off 0 bases at V and 6 bases at J, with 18 bases between the two ends. The CDR3 region has the DNA TGCAGCGTTGAAGATCAGGGGGGCAGGGGCATCGAGCAGTACTTC. Protein product: CSVEDQGGRGIEQYF.

J is TRBJ1-2 and V is TRBV5-4; tentative D call: TRBD1 (6 bases). The CDR3 covers 13 residues. Trimming took 6 bases from V and 4 from J, leaving 13 bases between them. The germline CDR1 and CDR2 sequences are SGHNT and YYREEE (reference sequence). CDR3 DNA: TGTGCCAGCACCAGTACAGGGCGCTATGGCTACACCTTC. This translates into CASTSTGRYGYTF.

The chain carries TRBV23-1 and TRBJ1-5, with D unclear. TRBV23-1 is given ORF status, its function remaining uncertain. Trimming pared 8 bases from V and 1 base from J, leaving 18 bases between. There are 16 residues in the CDR3. CDR3: CASSPPSRWSNQPQHF. The DNA for the CDR3 is TGCGCCAGCTCCCCACCGTCGAGGTGGAGCAATCAGCCCCAGCATTTT.